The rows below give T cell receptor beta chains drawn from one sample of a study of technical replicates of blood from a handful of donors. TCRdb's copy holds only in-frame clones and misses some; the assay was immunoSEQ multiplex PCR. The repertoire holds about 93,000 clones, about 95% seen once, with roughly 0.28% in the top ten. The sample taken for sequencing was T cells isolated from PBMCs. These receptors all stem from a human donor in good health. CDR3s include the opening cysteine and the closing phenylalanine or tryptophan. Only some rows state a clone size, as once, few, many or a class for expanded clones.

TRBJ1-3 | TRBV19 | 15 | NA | CASSSGQGSGNTIYF
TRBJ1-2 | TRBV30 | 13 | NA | CAWSTTLGYGYTF
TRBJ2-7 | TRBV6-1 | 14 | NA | CASSEATNRYEQYF
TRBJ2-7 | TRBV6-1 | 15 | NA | CASSPTTGPLYEQYF
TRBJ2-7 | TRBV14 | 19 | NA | CASSQESGPGWSSSYEQYF
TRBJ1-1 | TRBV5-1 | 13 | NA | CASSLTANTEAFF
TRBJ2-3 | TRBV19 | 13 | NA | CASSISRGDTQYF
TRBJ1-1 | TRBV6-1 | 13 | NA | CAHHTGSSTEAFF
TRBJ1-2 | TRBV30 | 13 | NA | CAWRPLPGIGYTF
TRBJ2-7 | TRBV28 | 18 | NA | CASSLALAGALVLYEQYF
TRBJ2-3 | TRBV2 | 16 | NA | CASSSGSSGEADTQYF
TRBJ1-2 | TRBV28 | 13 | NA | CASSLSESGQRPF
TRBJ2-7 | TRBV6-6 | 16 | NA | CASSFNFRDSGYEQYF
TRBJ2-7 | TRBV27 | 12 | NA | CASSLQGAEQYF
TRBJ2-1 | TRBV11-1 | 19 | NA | CASSPRGPMLAGGYNEQFF
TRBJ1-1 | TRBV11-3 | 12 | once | CASSSTETEAFF
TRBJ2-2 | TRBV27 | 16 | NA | CASGPLAGGDTGELFF
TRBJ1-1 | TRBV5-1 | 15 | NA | CASSRGYEENTEAFF
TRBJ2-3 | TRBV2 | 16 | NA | CASSEAVLAGTDTQYF
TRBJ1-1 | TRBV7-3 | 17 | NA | CASSPTGGPGRDTEAFF
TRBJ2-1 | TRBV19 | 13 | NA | CASSIASAAGRFF
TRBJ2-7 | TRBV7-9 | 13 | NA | CASNPRSSYEQYF
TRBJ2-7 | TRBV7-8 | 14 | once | CASSDGTRLYEQYF
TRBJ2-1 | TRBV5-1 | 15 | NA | CASSLLAVNYNEQFF